A selection of T cell receptor beta chains follows, all from one sample in a study of T cell repertoires in cytomegalovirus infection. Antigens of these TCRs are unknown. Each CDR3 protein is one row after TCRdb ran MiXCR on the reads. Here the sample spans 100,000 to 150,000 distinct CDR3 sequences, more than 25% being singletons. The specimen was CD8+ T cells from cultured PBMCs, collected from culture after CMV antigen stimulation. These receptors came from a human donor in good health (CMV status not recorded). Some clones in this sample may be carry-over from other donors' samples. The CDR3 runs from the conserved cysteine through the conserved F or W. Fields, in order: clone size, D gene, J gene, V gene, CDR3 protein, CDR3 DNA. D genes are given only for firm matches. Expanded clones get a size class; other rows say once, few or many, or leave the size out.

few	TRBD1	TRBJ1-5	TRBV24-1	CATSDSRGGTGNQPQHF	TGTGCCACCAGTGACTCCAGGGGGGGTACGGGGAATCAGCCCCAGCATTTT
-	-	TRBJ2-7	TRBV6-8	CASTYTFRGAYEQYF	TGTGCCAGCACCTATACGTTCAGGGGAGCCTACGAGCAGTACTTC
-	TRBD1	TRBJ1-2	TRBV5-4	CASSPRSVGGDGYTF	TGTGCCAGCAGCCCGAGGTCGGTAGGGGGCGATGGCTACACCTTC
-	-	TRBJ2-7	TRBV6-2/TRBV6-3	CASSSRGGQGSYEQYF	TGTGCCAGCAGTTCCAGGGGCGGGCAGGGATCCTACGAGCAGTACTTC
many	-	TRBJ2-1	TRBV12-3/TRBV12-4	CASSLARGEVNEQFF	TGTGCCAGCAGTTTAGCCAGGGGCGAGGTCAATGAGCAGTTCTTC
-	-	TRBJ1-4	TRBV11-2	CASSLIPTNEKLFF	TGTGCCAGCAGCTTAATCCCAACTAATGAAAAACTGTTTTTT
-	-	TRBJ2-7	TRBV20-1	CSARAPGPNYEQYF	TGCAGTGCTAGAGCTCCCGGGCCCAACTACGAGCAGTACTTC
-	-	TRBJ2-2	TRBV20-1	CSALDRTNTGELFF	TGCAGTGCTTTGGACAGAACTAACACCGGGGAGCTGTTTTTT
-	-	TRBJ2-5	TRBV6-2/TRBV6-3	CASSYGRGTQYF	TGTGCCAGCAGTTACGGACGTGGGACCCAGTACTTC
-	-	TRBJ1-6	TRBV7-2	CASSLKYSYNSPLHF	TGTGCCAGCAGCTTAAAGTACTCCTATAATTCACCCCTCCACTTT
-	TRBD1	TRBJ2-1	TRBV24-1	CATSDTGQSSYNEQFF	TGTGCCACCAGTGATACGGGACAGAGCTCCTACAATGAGCAGTTCTTC
many	-	TRBJ2-5	TRBV7-9	CASSSERRTVNIQETQYF	TGTGCCAGCAGCTCAGAGCGACGGACGGTAAATATCCAAGAGACCCAGTACTTC
few	-	TRBJ1-4	TRBV6-1	CASSEEAGWSKLFF	TGTGCCAGCAGTGAAGAGGCAGGGTGGTCAAAACTGTTTTTT
few	TRBD2	TRBJ2-7	TRBV6-6	CASSYTGGSYEQYF	TGTGCCAGCAGTTATACGGGGGGTTCCTACGAGCAGTACTTC
-	-	TRBJ2-7	TRBV5-6	CASSLDTLYEQYF	TGTGCCAGCAGCTTGGATACCCTCTACGAGCAGTACTTC
-	-	TRBJ2-3	TRBV25-1	CASTPYGGRRAPSTDTQYF	TGTGCCAGCACCCCATATGGGGGACGCAGGGCGCCCAGCACAGATACGCAGTATTTT
many	TRBD1	TRBJ2-7	TRBV27	CASRDGTGDYEQYF	TGTGCCAGCAGAGACGGGACAGGGGACTACGAGCAGTACTTC
few	-	TRBJ2-7	TRBV7-9	CASSPRVHEQYF	TGTGCCAGCAGCCCTAGAGTCCACGAGCAGTACTTC
-	-	TRBJ2-7	TRBV7-2	CASSPTPSYEQYF	TGTGCCAGCAGCCCGACCCCGTCCTACGAGCAGTACTTC
few	-	TRBJ2-6	TRBV27	CASSLTGANVLTF	TGTGCCAGCAGTTTAACTGGGGCCAACGTCCTGACTTTC
few	-	TRBJ2-1	TRBV7-6	CASSLGGGYEQFF	TGTGCCAGCAGCTTAGGTGGGGGTTATGAGCAGTTCTTC
many	TRBD1	TRBJ2-3	TRBV10-3	CAIKGAFSTDTQYF	TGTGCCATCAAGGGGGCCTTCAGCACAGATACGCAGTATTTT
few	TRBD1	TRBJ1-5	TRBV6-2/TRBV6-3	CASSQRDSFEPQHF	TGTGCCAGCAGTCAAAGGGACAGTTTTGAGCCCCAGCATTTT
few	TRBD1	TRBJ2-7	TRBV12-3/TRBV12-4	CASSLGTGTHNEQYF	TGTGCCAGCAGTTTAGGGACAGGGACCCACAACGAGCAGTACTTC
-	-	TRBJ2-7	TRBV7-2	CASSLAARRGYRSYEQYF	TGTGCCAGCAGCTTAGCGGCCAGGAGAGGGTATCGCTCCTACGAGCAGTACTTC
-	-	TRBJ2-2	TRBV20-1	CSAPNVRDPRTGGELFF	TGCAGTGCTCCCAACGTGCGGGACCCCCGGACCGGGGGGGAGCTGTTTTTT
few	-	TRBJ2-7	TRBV4-2	CASSQGDEQYF	TGTGCCAGCAGCCAAGGCGACGAGCAGTACTTC
few	-	TRBJ2-6	TRBV27	CASTDSGPLTF	TGTGCCAGCACCGATTCCGGGCCCCTGACTTTC
-	-	TRBJ1-1	TRBV27	CASSLGRSMNTEAFF	TGTGCCAGCAGTTTGGGTAGGTCGATGAACACTGAAGCTTTCTTT
-	TRBD2	TRBJ2-1	TRBV4-3	CASSPAGASYNEQFF	TGCGCCAGCAGTCCAGCGGGAGCCTCCTACAATGAGCAGTTCTTC
-	-	TRBJ2-7	TRBV12-5	CASDGGISYEQYF	TGTGCTAGTGATGGCGGGATTTCCTACGAGCAGTACTTC
few	-	TRBJ2-3	TRBV4-2	CASSQDGASSTDTQYF	TGCGCCAGCAGCCAAGATGGGGCTTCTAGCACAGATACGCAGTATTTT
-	-	TRBJ2-7	TRBV19	CASSITGNSPVQQYF	TGTGCCAGTAGTATCACGGGGAACAGCCCAGTTCAGCAGTACTTC
many	-	TRBJ1-2	TRBV11-1	CASTEGGGYYGYTF	TGTGCCAGTACCGAAGGCGGGGGATACTATGGCTACACCTTC
-	TRBD1	TRBJ1-6	TRBV20-1	CSALYRGLSSPLHF	TGCAGTGCTCTTTACAGGGGGCTAAGTTCACCCCTCCACTTT
few	-	TRBJ1-1	TRBV27	CASNVGMGAEAFF	TGTGCCAGCAACGTCGGGATGGGGGCTGAAGCTTTCTTT
-	-	TRBJ2-2	TRBV14	CASSQDDRDKNTGELFF	TGTGCCAGCAGCCAAGACGATCGGGACAAGAACACCGGGGAGCTGTTTTTT
-	-	TRBJ1-2	TRBV20-1	CSARDTPSYTF	TGCAGTGCTAGAGATACCCCGAGCTACACCTTC
many	-	TRBJ1-1	TRBV7-6	CASSLVEAGMGTEAFF	TGTGCCAGCAGCTTAGTCGAGGCAGGGATGGGCACTGAAGCTTTCTTT